This passage covers 30 T cell receptor beta chains from one sample sequenced in a study of OX40 agonist ivuxolimab in advanced cancers. Assay: immunoSEQ multiplex PCR; the TCRdb copy retains only in-frame clones and omits some. The data hold tens of thousands of clones, with roughly 85% observed a single time. The sequences come from CD4+ or CD8+ T cells sorted from blood, collected in a trial of the OX40 agonist ivuxolimab. The receptor source for this set is an adult with an advanced solid tumor such as melanoma, head and neck, liver or kidney cancer.

CDR3 protein: CASSQGGAGGNRGYTF. The CDR3 nucleotides read TGCGCCAGCAGCCAAGGCGGGGCAGGGGGCAATCGTGGCTACACCTTC. V gene TRBV4-3 combines with J gene TRBJ1-2, with TRBD1 matching over 8 bases. In germline, CDR1 is LGHNA, CDR2 YSLEER. This CDR3 has 16 residues. V shed 1 base, J shed 7 bases, and the junction held 11 bases outside the gene matches.

The CDR3 here is CSASRRQGFRTDTQYF. In DNA form, the CDR3 reads TGCAGCGCTAGCCGAAGGCAGGGGTTTAGAACAGATACGCAGTATTTT. The chain links TRBV29-1 to TRBJ2-3, with D tentatively TRBD1 (6 bases). Trimming cost V 7 bases and J 3 bases, with 23 bases left between them. Germline V lookup: CDR1 SQVTM, CDR2 ANQGSEA. CDR3 length equals 16 residues.

The V and J genes are TRBV25-1 and TRBJ2-1; D might be TRBD2 (6 bases). Germline assignment: CDR1 MGHDK and CDR2 SYGVNS. V was trimmed by 3 bases and J by 3 bases, leaving 18 bases between them. This CDR3 contains 17 residues. CDR3 loop: CASSDRRGIRGYNEQFF. CDR3 bases: TGTGCCAGCAGTGACAGGAGGGGTATACGGGGCTACAATGAGCAGTTCTTC.

CDR3 residues: CASSWTSGGRETQYF. The CDR3, as DNA: TGTGCCAGCAGCTGGACTAGCGGGGGGAGGGAGACCCAGTACTTC. The chain is built from TRBV7-2 and TRBJ2-5; 14 bases align to TRBD2. V dropped 4 bases and J dropped 5; count of bases not matched to a gene: 3. Germline CDR1 is SGHTA and CDR2 is FQGNSA. There are 15 residues in the CDR3.

This clone came up once. This chain uses TRBV5-1 with TRBJ2-5, with TRBD1 identical over 9 bases. The CDR3 length is 14 residues. Germline V gives CDR1 SGHRS, CDR2 YFSETQ. V gave up 4 bases and J gave up 4 bases; unmatched junction bases: 5. The CDR3 DNA follows: TGCGCCAGCAGCATTGGGACAGGGAGAGAGACCCAGTACTTC. This translates into CASSIGTGRETQYF.

The rearrangement links TRBV5-1 to TRBJ2-5; 7 positions match TRBD2. V shed 5 bases and J 2 bases; nucleotides not matched to a gene: 3. Looked up from germline, CDR1 is SGHRS and CDR2 is YFSETQ. The CDR3 runs to 13 residues. The CDR3 protein is CASRVGGQETQYF. In nucleotides, the CDR3 is TGCGCCAGCAGGGTGGGAGGGCAAGAGACCCAGTACTTC.

The chain links TRBV6-1 to TRBJ1-5; D unresolved. The germline CDR1 and CDR2 sequences are MNHNS and SASEGT. The CDR3 sequence is 15 residues long. Trimming left V 1 base short and J 5 bases short, with 12 bases between. CDR3 amino acids: CASSEERKWDQPQHF. CDR3 nucleotides: TGTGCCAGCAGTGAAGAGAGGAAATGGGATCAGCCCCAGCATTTT.

This chain links TRBV10-3 with TRBJ2-5; D tentatively fits TRBD1 or TRBD2 (6 bases each). V shed 11 bases and J shed 0 bases, with 16 bases lying between them. CDR1 and CDR2 from the germline V gene are ENHRY and SYGVKD. The CDR3 spans 14 residues. This chain's CDR3 is CAVKGDSYQETQYF. The CDR3 bases are TGTGCCGTTAAGGGGGACTCGTACCAAGAGACCCAGTACTTC.

CDR3 bases: TGTGCCAGCGGAGTAGCGGGTTCGCCCTACGAGCAGTACTTC. Encoded protein: CASGVAGSPYEQYF. The V call is TRBV28, the J call TRBJ2-7, with 7 bases identical to TRBD2. The CDR3 consists of 14 residues. Trimming removed 8 bases from V and 2 bases from J; junction bases left unmatched: 9. Germline lookup yields CDR1 MDHEN and CDR2 SYDVKM. The full variable domain, with the rest looked up from reference TRBV28 and TRBJ2-7, is DVKVTQSSRYLVKRTGEKVFLECVQDMDHENMFWYRQDPGLGLRLIYFSYDVKMKEKGDIPEGYSVSREKKERFSLILESASTNQTSMYLCASGVAGSPYEQYFGPGTRLTVT.

The chain links TRBV5-1 to TRBJ2-3; D remains ambiguous. CDR1 and CDR2 from the germline V gene are SGHRS and YFSETQ. The CDR3 totals 13 residues. Trimming took off 5 bases at V and 8 bases at J, with 15 bases between the two ends. In nucleotides, the CDR3 is TGCGCCAGCAGTTCGGAAGCCAAGGGTACGCAGTATTTT. This codes for CASSSEAKGTQYF.

This clone was counted between two and nine times. This chain connects TRBV2 to TRBJ1-2; 7 positions match TRBD1. This CDR3 is 14 amino acids long. CDR1 is SNHLY and CDR2 is FYNNEI in the germline V gene. J was trimmed by 6 bases and V by 4 bases; bases with no gene match: 8. CDR3 DNA: TGTGCCAGCAGTGGAGCCAGACAGGGTAATGGCTACACCTTC. This gives the protein CASSGARQGNGYTF.

V and J are TRBV15 and TRBJ1-4; D perhaps matches TRBD1 (5 bases). The CDR3 length is 14 residues. Germline V lookup: CDR1 LNHNV, CDR2 YYDKDF (reference sequence). V dropped 6 bases and J dropped 3 bases, with 11 bases sitting between them. The CDR3 DNA follows: TGTGCCACCAGTTCGGGGCGGGCTAATGAAAAACTGTTTTTT. It yields the protein CATSSGRANEKLFF.

The rearrangement uses TRBV5-4 and TRBJ2-5, with TRBD2 matching 11 bases. The V gene end was trimmed by 0 bases and the J gene end by 3 bases; junction bases not matched to a gene: 4. Germline CDR1 SGHNT, CDR2 YYREEE (reference sequence). The CDR3 loop spans 16 amino acids. This CDR3 reads CASSLVLAGDEETQYF. The CDR3 nucleotides read TGTGCCAGCAGCTTGGTACTAGCGGGGGACGAAGAGACCCAGTACTTC.

V and J are TRBV28 and TRBJ2-7; no clear D gene. This CDR3 is 12 amino acids long. CDR1 is MDHEN and CDR2 is SYDVKM in the germline V gene. V lost 3 bases and J lost 3, with 6 bases in between. The CDR3 region has the DNA TGTGCCAGCAGTTTTGAATTCTACGAGCAGTACTTC. This codes for CASSFEFYEQYF.

The sample holds one count of this clone. CDR3 sequence reads: CASSRSGTLVEKLFF. CDR3 DNA: TGTGCCAGCAGCCGATCCGGGACTTTGGTGGAAAAACTGTTTTTT. This chain uses TRBV7-7 with TRBJ1-4; weak D call: TRBD1 (5 bases). There are 15 residues in the CDR3. Germline values: CDR1 SSHAT, CDR2 FNYEAQ (reference sequence). V lost 5 bases to trimming and J lost 8 bases, with 18 bases between them.

The chain joins TRBV29-1 to TRBJ2-7, with a possible D match to TRBD1 (6 bases). Trimming pared 6 bases from V and 3 bases from J, leaving 15 bases between. CDR1 is SQVTM, CDR2 ANQGSEA, per germline. This CDR3 contains 13 residues. CDR3 sequence reads: CSVLTGNHYEQYF. The CDR3 nucleotides read TGCAGCGTCCTGACAGGCAACCACTACGAGCAGTACTTC.

The chain couples TRBV5-1 to TRBJ2-2; 9 nucleotides line up with TRBD2. V was clipped by 6 bases and J by 7 bases; unmatched bases: 13. Germline V gene sequence: CDR1 SGHRS, CDR2 YFSETQ. CDR3 size: 16 residues. This CDR3 reads CASTVGLAGHVGELFF. CDR3 nucleotide sequence: TGCGCCAGCACGGTGGGGCTAGCGGGGCACGTCGGGGAGCTGTTTTTT.

CDR3 in amino acids: CARSFSSLPAPNEQFF. DNA of the CDR3: TGTGCCAGAAGCTTCAGCTCCCTCCCAGCGCCCAATGAGCAGTTCTTC. This sequence joins TRBV5-3 and TRBJ2-1; D remains unclear. TRBV5-3 qualifies as an ORF whose function is uncertain. The CDR3 loop spans 16 amino acids. V shed 2 bases and J shed 6 bases, with 18 bases lying between them.

This clone came up a few times. The chain joins TRBV10-3 to TRBJ1-1; D uncertain. Trimming took off 0 bases at V and 0 bases at J, with 5 bases between the two ends. Germline loops: CDR1 ENHRY, CDR2 SYGVKD. The length of the CDR3 is 14 residues. CDR3 nucleotide sequence: TGTGCCATCAGTGAGTCAGGGATGAACACTGAAGCTTTCTTT. This gives the protein CAISESGMNTEAFF.

In this sample, this clone is medium-sized. The CDR3 DNA reads as TGTGCCAGCAGCCCCCCAGGGGGCGCGTTCGGCTACACCTTC. Translated: CASSPPGGAFGYTF. The chain employs TRBV9 and TRBJ1-2; 8 bases align to TRBD1. Germline values: CDR1 SGDLS, CDR2 YYNGEE. The V segment lost 4 bases and the J segment 8 bases; nucleotides outside the gene matches: 10. The CDR3 runs 14 residues.

The chain combines TRBV14 with TRBJ1-3; unclear D gene. The CDR3 covers 15 residues. V lost 3 bases to trimming and J lost 0 bases, with 9 bases between them. Germline V gene sequence: CDR1 SGHDN, CDR2 FVKESK. The CDR3, as DNA: TGTGCCAGCAGCCAGATGACGGACTCTGGAAACACCATATATTTT. It yields the protein CASSQMTDSGNTIYF.

In its sample, this clone was seen once. The chain employs TRBV7-8 and TRBJ2-2; D is uncertain. Trimming left V 6 bases short and J 2 bases short, with 13 bases between. CDR1 SGHVS and CDR2 FQNEAQ come from the germline V gene. The CDR3 runs to 15 residues. In DNA, the CDR3 is TGTGCCAGCAGTCGCCGTACAGTTAACACCGGGGAGCTGTTTTTT. Protein sequence: CASSRRTVNTGELFF.

The rearrangement uses TRBV19 and TRBJ2-6; D possibly corresponds to TRBD1 (6 bases). The length of the CDR3 is 16 residues. The germline gives CDR1 LNHDA, CDR2 SQIVND (reference sequence). V was pared by 6 bases and J by 1 base, with 13 bases between. The CDR3 DNA is TGTGCCAGTAGCAGAGACAGGCCATCTGGGGCCAACGTCCTGACTTTC. Encoded protein: CASSRDRPSGANVLTF.

This sequence joins TRBV5-4 and TRBJ1-2, with a weak D call TRBD1 (5 bases). Germline values: CDR1 SGHNT, CDR2 YYREEE (reference sequence). V was trimmed by 3 bases and J by 8 bases, leaving 14 bases between them. This CDR3 contains 13 residues. The DNA for the CDR3 is TGTGCCAGCAGCTCTCCGACCGGGGACGGCTACACCTTC. Translating gives CASSSPTGDGYTF.

The CDR3 loop reads CASSESAGEQYF. The CDR3 DNA sequence: TGCGCCAGCAGTGAGTCGGCAGGAGAGCAGTACTTC. J is TRBJ2-7 and V is TRBV10-2; D remains unclear. The CDR3 is 12 amino acids. CDR1 WSHSY and CDR2 SAAADI come from the germline V gene. Trimming removed 0 bases from V and 7 bases from J, with 7 bases in between.

This chain links TRBV27 with TRBJ1-2; 7 bases map to TRBD1. The germline V gene has CDR1 MNHEY and CDR2 SMNVEV (reference sequence). V shed 6 bases, J shed 4 bases, and the junction held 11 bases outside the gene matches. The CDR3 contains 15 residues. The DNA of the CDR3 is TGTGCCAGCAGGCAATTCCGGGACAGCGTCTATGGCTACACCTTC. It codes for CASRQFRDSVYGYTF.

As for this clone: One junction end does not reproduce the germline sequence, and a read error may be involved. The chain employs TRBV7-2 and TRBJ2-3; D could derive from TRBD1 or TRBD2 (5 bases each). CDR1 and CDR2 (germline): SGHTA, FQGNSA. CDR3 length: 13 residues. The CDR3 DNA reads as TGTGCCAGCAGCCTAGCAGGGTCGGGGACGCAGTATTTT. It codes for CASSLAGSGTQYF.

V gene TRBV10-3 combines with J gene TRBJ2-6, with TRBD1 as a possible D gene (6 bases). The CDR3 sequence is 17 residues long. Germline CDR1 ENHRY, CDR2 SYGVKD. The ends were cut back, 5 bases at V and 2 bases at J, with 16 bases in the middle. The CDR3 is CAISFPGQGTGANVLTF. DNA for the CDR3: TGTGCCATCAGTTTCCCCGGGCAGGGGACTGGGGCCAACGTCCTGACTTTC.

The chain uses TRBV7-7 and TRBJ2-7; 8 nucleotides agree with TRBD1. After removal of 5 bases from V and 4 bases from J, the junction contained 7 bases not matched to a gene. The V gene's germline CDR1 is SSHAT and CDR2 FNYEAQ (reference sequence). This CDR3 has 14 amino acids. In nucleotides, the CDR3 is TGTGCCAGCAGCCAGGACAGGGTGGGGTACGAGCAGTACTTC. It yields the protein CASSQDRVGYEQYF. Full variable domain (rest looked up from reference TRBV7-7 and TRBJ2-7): GAGVSQSPRYKVTKRGQDVTLRCDPISSHATLYWYQQALGQGPEFLTYFNYEAQPDKSGLPSDRFSAERPEGSISTLTIQRTEQRDSAMYRCASSQDRVGYEQYFGPGTRLTVT.

CDR3 coding DNA: TGTGCCAGCAGCTCCCGGGGAGGGAACGAGCAGTACTTC. Translated: CASSSRGGNEQYF. The chain employs TRBV27 and TRBJ2-7; 7 nucleotides agree with TRBD2. Trimming cost V 6 bases and J 5 bases; bases outside gene matches: 7. Germline CDR1 is MNHEY and CDR2 is SMNVEV (reference sequence). This CDR3 contains 13 residues.